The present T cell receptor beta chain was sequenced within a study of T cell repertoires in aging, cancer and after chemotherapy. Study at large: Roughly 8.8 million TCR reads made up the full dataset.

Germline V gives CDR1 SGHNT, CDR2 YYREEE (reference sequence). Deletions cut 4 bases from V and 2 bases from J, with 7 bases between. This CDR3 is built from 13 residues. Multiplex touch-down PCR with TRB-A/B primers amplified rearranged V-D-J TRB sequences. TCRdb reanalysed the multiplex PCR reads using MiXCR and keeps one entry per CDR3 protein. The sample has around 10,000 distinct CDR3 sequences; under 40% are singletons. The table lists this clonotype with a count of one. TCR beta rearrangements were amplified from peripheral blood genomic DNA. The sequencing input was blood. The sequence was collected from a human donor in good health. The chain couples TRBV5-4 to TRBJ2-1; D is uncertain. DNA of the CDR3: TGTGCCAGCAGCCCCCCGGCCTACAATGAGCAGTTCTTC. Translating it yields CASSPPAYNEQFF.